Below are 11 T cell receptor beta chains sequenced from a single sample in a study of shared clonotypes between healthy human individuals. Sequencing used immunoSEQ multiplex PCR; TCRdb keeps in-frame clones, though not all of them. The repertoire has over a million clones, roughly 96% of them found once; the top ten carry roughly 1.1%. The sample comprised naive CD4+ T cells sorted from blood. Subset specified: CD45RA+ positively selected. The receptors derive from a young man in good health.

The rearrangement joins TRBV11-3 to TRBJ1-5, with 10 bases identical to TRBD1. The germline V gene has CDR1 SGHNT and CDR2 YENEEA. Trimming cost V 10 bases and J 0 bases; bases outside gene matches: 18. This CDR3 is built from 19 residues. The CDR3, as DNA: TGTGCCACCATGACGATTTCCGGGACAGGGGAAATTAGCAATCAGCCCCAGCATTTT. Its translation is CATMTISGTGEISNQPQHF.

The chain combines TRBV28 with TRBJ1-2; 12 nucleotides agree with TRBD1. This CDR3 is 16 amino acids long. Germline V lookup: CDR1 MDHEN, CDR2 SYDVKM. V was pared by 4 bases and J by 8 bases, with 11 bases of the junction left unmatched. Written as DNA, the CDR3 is TGTGCCAGCAGTTCCCTGGGGGGACAGGGGGCTTGGGGCTACACCTTC. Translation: CASSSLGGQGAWGYTF.

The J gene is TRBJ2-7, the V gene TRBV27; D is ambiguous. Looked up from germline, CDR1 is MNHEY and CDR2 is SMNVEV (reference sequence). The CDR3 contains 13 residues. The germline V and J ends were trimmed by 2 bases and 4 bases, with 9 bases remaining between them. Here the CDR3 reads CASSLRSGYEQYF. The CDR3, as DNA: TGTGCCAGCAGTTTACGGTCCGGTTACGAGCAGTACTTC.

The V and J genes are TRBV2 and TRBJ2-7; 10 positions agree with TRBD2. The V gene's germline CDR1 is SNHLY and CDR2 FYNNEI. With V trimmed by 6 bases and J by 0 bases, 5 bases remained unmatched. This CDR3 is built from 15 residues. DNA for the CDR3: TGTGCCAGCAGAGCCGGGACTAGCGTCTCCTACGAGCAGTACTTC. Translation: CASRAGTSVSYEQYF. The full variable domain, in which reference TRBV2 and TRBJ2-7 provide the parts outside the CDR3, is EPEVTQTPSHQVTQMGQEVILRCVPISNHLYFYWYRQILGQKVEFLVSFYNNEISEKSEIFDDQFSVERPDGSNFTLKIRSTKLEDSAMYFCASRAGTSVSYEQYFGPGTRLTVT.

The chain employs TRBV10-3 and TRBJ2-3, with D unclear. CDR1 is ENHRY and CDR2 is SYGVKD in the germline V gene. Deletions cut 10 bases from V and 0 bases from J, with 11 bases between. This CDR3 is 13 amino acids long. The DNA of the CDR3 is TGTGCCACCAATCCGGCTAGCACAGATACGCAGTATTTT. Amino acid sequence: CATNPASTDTQYF.

The CDR3 protein is CASSLESPPTRDEQYF. CDR3 nucleotides: TGTGCCAGCAGCTTAGAGTCCCCCCCTACTCGGGACGAGCAGTACTTC. This chain connects TRBV7-8 to TRBJ2-7; no firm D call. The V end lost 1 base, the J end lost 5 bases, and 18 bases lay between the germline ends. Germline CDR1 SGHVS, CDR2 FQNEAQ. The CDR3 has 16 amino acids.

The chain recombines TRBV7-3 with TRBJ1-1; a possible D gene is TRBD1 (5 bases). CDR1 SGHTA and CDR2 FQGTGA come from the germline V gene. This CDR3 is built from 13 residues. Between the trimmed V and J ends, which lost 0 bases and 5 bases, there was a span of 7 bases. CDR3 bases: TGTGCCAGCAGCTTAACCTGGGGGACTGAAGCTTTCTTT. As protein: CASSLTWGTEAFF.

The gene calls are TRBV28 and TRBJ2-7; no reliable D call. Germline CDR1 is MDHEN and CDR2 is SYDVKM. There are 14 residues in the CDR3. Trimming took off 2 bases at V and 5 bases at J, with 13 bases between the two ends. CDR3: CASSLLGSRDEQYF. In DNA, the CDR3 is TGTGCCAGCAGTTTACTGGGTTCCCGGGACGAGCAGTACTTC.

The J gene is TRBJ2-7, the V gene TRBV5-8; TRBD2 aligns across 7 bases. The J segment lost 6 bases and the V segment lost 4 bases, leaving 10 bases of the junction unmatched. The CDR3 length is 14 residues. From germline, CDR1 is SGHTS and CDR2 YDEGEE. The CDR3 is CASSRGDSLGEQYF. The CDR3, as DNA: TGTGCCAGCAGCCGGGGGGACTCCCTCGGCGAGCAGTACTTC. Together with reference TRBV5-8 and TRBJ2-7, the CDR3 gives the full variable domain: EAGVTQSPTHLIKTRGQQATLRCSPISGHTSVYWYQQALGLGLQFLLWYDEGEERNRGNFPPRFSGRQFPNYSSELNVNALELEDSALYLCASSRGDSLGEQYFGPGTRLTVT.

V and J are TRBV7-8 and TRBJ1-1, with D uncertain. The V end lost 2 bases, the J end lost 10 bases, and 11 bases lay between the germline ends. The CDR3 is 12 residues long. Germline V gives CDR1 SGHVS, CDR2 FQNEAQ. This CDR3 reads CASSLSTGAAFF. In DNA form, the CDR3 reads TGTGCCAGCAGCTTATCGACGGGTGCAGCTTTCTTT.

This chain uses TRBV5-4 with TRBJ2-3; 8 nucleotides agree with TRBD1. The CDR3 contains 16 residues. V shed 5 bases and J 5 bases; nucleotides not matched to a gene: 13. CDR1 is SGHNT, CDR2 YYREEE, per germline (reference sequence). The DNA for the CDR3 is TGTGCCAGCAGAAGGTCGGAGGACAGGGCAAGAGATACGCAGTATTTT. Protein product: CASRRSEDRARDTQYF.